The 18 T cell receptor beta chains given below trace back to one sample, sequenced in a study of blood T cells in healthy people across ages. Alongside a J-beta primer mix, a sample-barcoded 5' primer served in a second PCR lasting about 7 to 12 cycles. TCRdb reprocessed the 5' RACE reads via MiXCR and lists one record per CDR3 protein. Of some 1.1 million distinct CDR3 sequences listed, roughly two fifths were seen once; the top ten hold around 14%. The sample consisted of blood. These receptor sequences come from a man aged 18 to 29 in good health.

The chain is built from TRBV18 and TRBJ1-1, with TRBD1 identical over 9 bases. The CDR3 consists of 14 residues. CDR1 is KGHSH and CDR2 is LQKENI in the germline V gene. Trimming removed 2 bases from V and 6 bases from J; junction bases left unmatched: 4. The CDR3 DNA reads as TGTGCCAGCTCACCAGGGACAGGGTTCGCTGAAGCTTTCTTT. Amino acid sequence: CASSPGTGFAEAFF.

V usage is TRBV7-2 and J usage is TRBJ1-4, with a weak D call TRBD1 (5 bases). From germline, CDR1 is SGHTA and CDR2 FQGNSA. The CDR3 is 14 amino acids. V lost 2 bases, J lost 8 bases, and 12 bases lay in between. The CDR3 region is CASSLLLGQEKLFF. The CDR3 region has the DNA TGTGCCAGCAGCTTACTTCTGGGGCAGGAAAAACTGTTTTTT.

The V and J genes are TRBV3-1 and TRBJ1-4, with 8 bases identical to TRBD1. The germline CDR1 and CDR2 sequences are LGHDT and YNNKEL (reference sequence). V dropped 3 bases and J dropped 8; count of bases not matched to a gene: 5. This CDR3 has 14 residues. CDR3 in DNA: TGTGCCAGCAGCCATACAGGGGGTGGCGAAAAACTGTTTTTT. It specifies CASSHTGGGEKLFF.

A few counts support this clonotype. V is TRBV15 and J is TRBJ1-4, with D possibly being TRBD1 (5 bases). Germline loops: CDR1 LNHNV, CDR2 YYDKDF (reference sequence). V dropped 5 bases and J dropped 1 base, with 14 bases sitting between them. There are 16 residues in the CDR3. CDR3 amino acids: CATSRIRGGTNEKLFF. In DNA form, the CDR3 reads TGTGCCACCAGCCGGATCCGGGGCGGAACTAATGAAAAACTGTTTTTT.

This rearrangement joins TRBV6-2 or TRBV6-3 to TRBJ2-7; no firm D call. The CDR3 contains 12 residues. CDR1 and CDR2 from the germline V gene are MNHEY and SVGEGT. The V end lost 8 bases, the J end lost 0 bases, and 8 bases lay between the germline ends. CDR3 bases: TGTGCCAGCGGTGACCCCTCCTACGAGCAGTACTTC. Protein product: CASGDPSYEQYF.

This clonotype has more than one count but fewer than ten. The chain uses TRBV20-1 and TRBJ1-5; D gene uncertain. The CDR3 contains 14 residues. CDR1 is DFQATT and CDR2 is SNEGSKA in the germline V gene (reference sequence). Deletions cut 2 bases from V and 9 bases from J, with 17 bases between. The CDR3 DNA follows: TGCAGTGCTAGACAACCCACCTTTCGGGGGCCCCAGCATTTT. Amino acid sequence: CSARQPTFRGPQHF.

This rearrangement joins TRBV7-2 to TRBJ1-2; TRBD1 is a possible D gene (6 bases). The CDR3 loop spans 15 amino acids. Per the germline V gene, CDR1 is SGHTA and CDR2 is FQGNSA. V was cut by 1 base and J by 2 bases, with 11 bases left in between. CDR3 in amino acids: CASSLDPGENYGYTF. CDR3 in DNA: TGTGCCAGCAGCTTAGATCCAGGGGAGAACTATGGCTACACCTTC.

This clonotype was counted a few times. The CDR3 loop is CASSQAMWENYNYGYTF. CDR3 sequence (DNA): TGTGCCAGCAGCCAAGCTATGTGGGAGAACTATAACTATGGCTACACCTTC. The chain uses TRBV14 and TRBJ1-2; no clear D gene. CDR3 length: 17 residues. The germline V gene has CDR1 SGHDN and CDR2 FVKESK. The V end lost 1 base, the J end lost 1 base, and 16 bases lay between the germline ends.

The gene calls are TRBV7-9 and TRBJ2-2; weak D call: TRBD2 (6 bases). CDR3 length: 14 residues. CDR1 SEHNR and CDR2 FQNEAQ come from the germline V gene (reference sequence). Trimming removed 11 bases from V and 0 bases from J, with 13 bases in between. CDR3 sequence reads: CAAAGRSNTGELFF. As DNA, the CDR3 is TGTGCCGCAGCGGGCAGGTCGAACACCGGGGAGCTGTTTTTT.

The chain recombines TRBV10-3 with TRBJ1-2, with 8 bases aligning to TRBD1. CDR3 length equals 13 residues. Per germline, CDR1 ENHRY and CDR2 SYGVKD. Trimming removed 4 bases from V and 5 bases from J; junction bases left unmatched: 3. CDR3 region: CAISGDRRYGYTF. The DNA of the CDR3 is TGTGCCATCAGTGGGGACAGGCGGTATGGCTACACCTTC.

The chain combines TRBV10-3 with TRBJ1-5, with a tentative D call TRBD1 (5 bases). V lost 11 bases, J lost 0 bases, and 20 bases lay in between. This CDR3 has 16 residues. Germline loops: CDR1 ENHRY, CDR2 SYGVKD. The chain's CDR3 is CASGEGRPFSNQPQHF. The CDR3 DNA is TGTGCCTCGGGGGAGGGCAGACCCTTTAGCAATCAGCCCCAGCATTTT.

This clonotype was detected only a few times. V gene TRBV10-3 combines with J gene TRBJ2-5, with 8 nucleotides matching TRBD1. Germline lookup yields CDR1 ENHRY and CDR2 SYGVKD. The CDR3 length is 16 residues. V lost 10 bases and J lost 5; bases outside the gene matches: 18. The CDR3 coding sequence is TGTGCCACTACCGCATTCCGGGACAGGCTCCAGGAGACCCAGTACTTC. This translates into CATTAFRDRLQETQYF.

This clonotype was counted a few times. The chain joins TRBV12-3 or TRBV12-4 to TRBJ1-5, with a tentative D call TRBD1 (6 bases). The length of the CDR3 is 13 residues. V lost 5 bases and J lost 7, with 12 bases in between. CDR3 loop: CASSKQGPQPQHF. The DNA for the CDR3 is TGTGCCAGCAGTAAACAGGGTCCCCAGCCCCAGCATTTT.

Of note for this clonotype: The junction does not match germline at one end; this may be a read error. The V gene is TRBV9, the J gene TRBJ2-3; no clear D gene. This CDR3 region has 16 residues. The germline CDR1 and CDR2 sequences are SGDLS and YYNGEE. The CDR3: CASSVGARSLTNTQYF. DNA of the CDR3: TGTGCCAGCAGCGTAGGGGCGCGGTCCCTCACAAATACGCAGTATTTT.

The chain has TRBV10-2 and TRBJ2-1; TRBD1 matches at 7 bases. CDR3 length: 14 residues. The junction had 13 bases not matched to a gene; V was cut back by 9 bases and J by 8 bases. Germline loops: CDR1 WSHSY, CDR2 SAAADI. CDR3 nucleotides: TGCGCCAGTAAGAGATGGGGTGGACAGGATGAGCAGTTCTTC. It encodes CASKRWGGQDEQFF.

About this clonotype itself: Its ends do not fully match the called genes, so a read error is possible. The chain uses TRBV9 and TRBJ1-2; D is perhaps TRBD1 (6 bases). Germline lookup yields CDR1 SGDLS and CDR2 YYNGEE. The CDR3 is 11 residues long. This CDR3 reads CACSLGTSYTF. The DNA for the CDR3 is TGTGCCTGCAGCCTAGGGACAAGCTACACCTTC.

The chain employs TRBV2 and TRBJ1-5; 9 bases align to TRBD1. The J segment lost 6 bases and the V segment lost 6 bases, leaving 9 bases of the junction unmatched. Looked up from germline, CDR1 is SNHLY and CDR2 is FYNNEI. The CDR3 spans 15 residues. The CDR3 loop is CASRAWTGEGQPQHF. The CDR3 DNA sequence: TGTGCCAGCAGGGCCTGGACAGGGGAGGGTCAGCCCCAGCATTTT.

The V call is TRBV27, the J call TRBJ2-7; D ambiguous. The CDR3 runs to 14 residues. Germline V gene lookup returns CDR1 MNHEY and CDR2 SMNVEV (reference sequence). With 4 bases removed from V and 7 bases from J, the gap between germline ends came to 17 bases. CDR3 DNA: TGTGCCAGCAGTTCCCGGACCGTTCTTAGTGAGCAGTACTTC. This sequence encodes CASSSRTVLSEQYF.